These 32 T cell receptor beta chains were sequenced from one sample in a study of blood T cell repertoires in COVID-19. The assay was immunoSEQ multiplex PCR, and TCRdb's table has in-frame clones only and misses some. The data contain about 100,000 clones, 75% to 85% of them singletons. The sequenced sample consisted of peripheral blood. These receptors originate from a woman at least 80 years old with active or convalescent COVID-19.

This chain joins TRBV5-1 and TRBJ2-5; D is unclear. Germline V lookup: CDR1 SGHRS, CDR2 YFSETQ. Between the trimmed V and J ends, which lost 4 bases and 0 bases, there was a span of 7 bases. The CDR3 contains 13 residues. The CDR3 sequence: CASSRVDQETQYF. CDR3 sequence (DNA): TGCGCCAGCAGCCGCGTGGACCAAGAGACCCAGTACTTC.

The chain recombines TRBV5-4 with TRBJ2-7, with 7 bases that match TRBD2. Germline lookup yields CDR1 SGHNT and CDR2 YYREEE (reference sequence). V trimming: 0 bases; J trimming: 3 bases; junction bases outside the gene matches: 3. The CDR3 spans 14 residues. CDR3: CASSLGPSGYEQYF. The CDR3 DNA reads as TGTGCCAGCAGCTTGGGGCCTAGCGGCTACGAGCAGTACTTC. Full variable domain (remainder filled in from reference TRBV5-4 and TRBJ2-7): ETGVTQSPTHLIKTRGQQVTLRCSSQSGHNTVSWYQQALGQGPQFIFQYYREEENGRGNFPPRFSGLQFPNYSSELNVNALELDDSALYLCASSLGPSGYEQYFGPGTRLTVT.

This rearrangement joins TRBV27 to TRBJ1-2, with a tentative D call TRBD1 (6 bases). The CDR3 covers 14 residues. Germline V gene sequence: CDR1 MNHEY, CDR2 SMNVEV (reference sequence). V lost 4 bases to trimming and J lost 8 bases, with 17 bases between them. The CDR3 coding sequence is TGTGCCAGCAGTTCTTTGGACAGATCCAAGGGCTACACCTTC. Protein product: CASSSLDRSKGYTF.

The chain links TRBV27 to TRBJ2-3, with D possibly being TRBD1 (5 bases). The length of the CDR3 is 13 residues. The germline V gene has CDR1 MNHEY and CDR2 SMNVEV (reference sequence). Trimming cost V 2 bases and J 4 bases, with 7 bases left between them. In nucleotides, the CDR3 is TGTGCCAGCAGTTTAGGCAGGGCAGATACGCAGTATTTT. It encodes CASSLGRADTQYF.

This chain connects TRBV6-5 to TRBJ2-1; tentative D call: TRBD2 (5 bases). Germline values: CDR1 MNHEY, CDR2 SVGAGI. V was pared by 5 bases and J by 4 bases, with 15 bases between. CDR3 size: 15 residues. The CDR3 bases are TGTGCCAGCAGTAGAATGTCGAGGGCATACAATGAGCAGTTCTTC. This sequence encodes CASSRMSRAYNEQFF.

The CDR3 spells CSVLGASGIDTDTQYF. CDR3 in DNA: TGCAGCGTCCTAGGGGCTAGCGGGATAGATACAGATACGCAGTATTTT. The gene calls are TRBV29-1 and TRBJ2-3; 9 bases match TRBD2. Germline CDR1 is SQVTM and CDR2 is ANQGSEA. The trim removed 6 bases at V and 3 bases at J, leaving 13 bases unmatched. This CDR3 has 16 residues.

This chain joins TRBV2 and TRBJ1-5; D ambiguous. The CDR3 is made up of 15 amino acids. The ends were cut back, 6 bases at V and 4 bases at J, with 16 bases in the middle. Germline assignment: CDR1 SNHLY and CDR2 FYNNEI. CDR3 region: CASSGRTQPNQPQHF. DNA for the CDR3: TGTGCCAGCAGCGGCAGGACTCAACCTAATCAGCCCCAGCATTTT.

The CDR3 DNA is TGTGCCAGCAGTTTGGGCAGGGAATACGAGCAGTACTTC. It translates to CASSLGREYEQYF. The chain carries TRBV12-3 or TRBV12-4 and TRBJ2-7; the D gene is possibly TRBD1 (5 bases). The CDR3 contains 13 residues. Trimming took off 3 bases at V and 4 bases at J, with 10 bases between the two ends.

V usage is TRBV28 and J usage is TRBJ2-7; D may be TRBD1 (6 bases). The CDR3 is made up of 15 amino acids. V lost 6 bases and J 3 bases, leaving 18 bases between the germline ends. Germline CDR1 reads MDHEN; CDR2 reads SYDVKM. The CDR3 bases are TGTGCCAGCAGGGGATCACAGGGAAGACTCTACGAGCAGTACTTC. Translating it yields CASRGSQGRLYEQYF. Full variable domain (remainder filled in from reference TRBV28 and TRBJ2-7): DVKVTQSSRYLVKRTGEKVFLECVQDMDHENMFWYRQDPGLGLRLIYFSYDVKMKEKGDIPEGYSVSREKKERFSLILESASTNQTSMYLCASRGSQGRLYEQYFGPGTRLTVT.

The chain is built from TRBV19 and TRBJ2-1, with 14 nucleotides matching TRBD2. Trimming at V came to 4 bases and at J to 9 bases, leaving 5 bases not matched to a gene. The germline V gene encodes CDR1 LNHDA and CDR2 SQIVND (reference sequence). This CDR3 is built from 15 residues. In nucleotides, the CDR3 is TGTGCCAGTAGTACCCGACTAGCGGGAGGGAGTGAGCAGTTCTTC. It yields the protein CASSTRLAGGSEQFF.

The CDR3 loop is CASRGQGNTDTQYF. As DNA, the CDR3 is TGTGCCAGCAGGGGGCAGGGTAATACAGATACGCAGTATTTT. The genes are TRBV28 and TRBJ2-3; a weak D match, TRBD1 (5 bases). The V gene lost 6 bases and the J gene lost 3 bases, with 13 bases spanning the gap. The CDR3 loop spans 14 amino acids. Germline V gene data show CDR1 as MDHEN and CDR2 as SYDVKM. Full variable domain (missing parts from reference TRBV28 and TRBJ2-3): DVKVTQSSRYLVKRTGEKVFLECVQDMDHENMFWYRQDPGLGLRLIYFSYDVKMKEKGDIPEGYSVSREKKERFSLILESASTNQTSMYLCASRGQGNTDTQYFGPGTRLTVL.

The CDR3 here is CASSGGDSGTDTQYF. CDR3 sequence (DNA): TGTGCCAGCAGCGGGGGCGACTCGGGGACAGATACGCAGTATTTT. The genes are TRBV11-2 and TRBJ2-3, with D tentatively TRBD1 (6 bases). Germline lookup yields CDR1 SGHAT and CDR2 FQNNGV. The CDR3 has 15 residues. V lost 5 bases to trimming and J lost 3 bases, with 15 bases between them.

The chain carries TRBV6-9 and TRBJ2-7; TRBD2 aligns across 12 bases. Trimming cost V 6 bases and J 0 bases; bases outside gene matches: 6. The germline V gene has CDR1 MNHGY and CDR2 SVAAGI. The CDR3 runs 16 residues. Written as DNA, the CDR3 is TGTGCCAGCAGGGGGACTAGCGGGCTGAGCTCCTACGAGCAGTACTTC. This gives the protein CASRGTSGLSSYEQYF.

In DNA, the CDR3 is TGTGCCAGCAGCTCGACAGGTCCCCTTAACTATGGCTACACCTTC. Its translation is CASSSTGPLNYGYTF. V gene TRBV7-2 combines with J gene TRBJ1-2, with D tentatively TRBD1 (6 bases). Germline CDR1 is SGHTA and CDR2 is FQGNSA. V shed 4 bases and J shed 1 base, with 13 bases lying between them. The CDR3 totals 15 residues.

The J gene is TRBJ2-7, the V gene TRBV28; a weak D match, TRBD2 (5 bases). With 5 bases removed from V and 0 bases from J, the gap between germline ends came to 11 bases. The CDR3 has 14 amino acids. Germline V gives CDR1 MDHEN, CDR2 SYDVKM. The CDR3 DNA reads as TGTGCCAGCAGTGGCCATGGGAGCTCCTACGAGCAGTACTTC. This translates into CASSGHGSSYEQYF.

This clone was recorded once. The chain recombines TRBV24-1 with TRBJ2-5, with TRBD1 identical over 8 bases. CDR3 length: 16 residues. V was pared by 3 bases and J by 5 bases, with 10 bases of the junction left unmatched. The V gene's germline CDR1 is KGHDR and CDR2 SFDVKD. The CDR3 sequence is CATSDPSDRGGETQYF. CDR3 DNA: TGTGCCACCAGTGATCCATCCGACAGGGGTGGTGAGACCCAGTACTTC.

This sequence joins TRBV19 and TRBJ2-1; no firm D call. With 7 bases removed from V and 3 bases from J, the gap between germline ends came to 10 bases. The CDR3 is 13 residues long. Per the germline V gene, CDR1 is LNHDA and CDR2 is SQIVND (reference sequence). The CDR3 is CASKENLYNEQFF. CDR3 nucleotides: TGTGCCAGTAAGGAGAACCTCTACAATGAGCAGTTCTTC.

With regard to this clone: A read error may account for a junction end that differs from germline. The chain has TRBV5-1 and TRBJ2-3; D may be TRBD2 (6 bases). The CDR3 has 14 amino acids. Per the germline V gene, CDR1 is SGHRS and CDR2 is YFSETQ. CDR3 amino acids: CASTRGGSTDTQYF. CDR3 DNA: TGTGCCAGCACCCGGGGAGGTAGTACAGATACGCAGTATTTT.

The chain uses TRBV5-1 and TRBJ1-1, with TRBD1 matching 8 bases. Germline V gene sequence: CDR1 SGHRS, CDR2 YFSETQ. The CDR3 has 13 residues. V shed 4 bases, J shed 5 bases, and the junction held 4 bases outside the gene matches. The CDR3 region has the DNA TGCGCCAGCAGCATTGACAGGGGAACTGAAGCTTTCTTT. Protein product: CASSIDRGTEAFF.

The chain links TRBV29-1 to TRBJ2-7; D is possibly TRBD1 (5 bases). CDR1 SQVTM and CDR2 ANQGSEA come from the germline V gene. This CDR3 has 12 residues. V lost 4 bases to trimming and J lost 9 bases, with 16 bases between them. The CDR3 here is CSVGVGAGAQYF. The CDR3 DNA reads TGCAGCGTTGGGGTTGGGGCCGGTGCGCAGTACTTC.

The genes are TRBV6-5 and TRBJ2-5; 7 bases line up with TRBD2. J was trimmed by 0 bases and V by 8 bases; bases with no gene match: 3. Germline CDR1 reads MNHEY; CDR2 reads SVGAGI. The CDR3 extends over 13 amino acids. For the CDR3, the DNA is TGTGCCAGCGGGAGGGCCTACCAAGAGACCCAGTACTTC. Translating it yields CASGRAYQETQYF.

Only a few counts were recorded for this clone. The CDR3: CASSPTRTIYEQYF. The CDR3 coding sequence is TGTGCCAGCAGCCCTACCCGGACAATCTACGAGCAGTACTTC. The chain has TRBV11-1 and TRBJ2-7, with D tentatively TRBD1 (5 bases). Germline V CDR1 and CDR2: SGHAT, FQDESV (reference sequence). Trimming left V 5 bases short and J 3 bases short, with 14 bases between. The CDR3 sequence is 14 residues long.

The chain couples TRBV15 to TRBJ2-1; D gene unclear. The CDR3 is made up of 12 amino acids. Germline CDR1 reads LNHNV; CDR2 reads YYDKDF (reference sequence). Deletions cut 5 bases from V and 5 bases from J, with 7 bases between. CDR3 sequence: CATSVSNNEQFF. For the CDR3, the DNA is TGTGCCACCAGCGTTAGCAACAATGAGCAGTTCTTC.

This rearrangement joins TRBV19 to TRBJ2-7, with TRBD1 as a possible D gene (6 bases). CDR3 length: 15 amino acids. The germline gives CDR1 LNHDA, CDR2 SQIVND (reference sequence). The V end was cut by 6 bases, the J end by 4 bases, with 19 bases between. The CDR3 sequence: CASSPDSAILYEQYF. CDR3 bases: TGTGCCAGTAGCCCGGACAGCGCGATTTTATACGAGCAGTACTTC.

This chain links TRBV20-1 with TRBJ2-4, with D possibly being TRBD2 (6 bases). Deletions cut 3 bases from V and 8 bases from J, with 11 bases between. Germline V lookup: CDR1 DFQATT, CDR2 SNEGSKA (reference sequence). The CDR3 runs 12 residues. CDR3 amino acids: CSASGLKDIQYF. DNA of the CDR3: TGCAGTGCTAGTGGACTAAAAGACATTCAGTACTTC.

This clone has a single count. The rearrangement links TRBV7-2 to TRBJ1-2, with D possibly being TRBD1 (6 bases). Germline V gives CDR1 SGHTA, CDR2 FQGNSA. The CDR3 totals 14 residues. Trimming left V 1 base short and J 7 bases short, with 13 bases between. The CDR3 loop reads CASSLVGTITGYTF. The CDR3 nucleotides are TGTGCCAGCAGCTTAGTAGGGACAATCACTGGCTACACCTTC.

The V gene is TRBV28, the J gene TRBJ1-2; D not resolved. The germline V gene has CDR1 MDHEN and CDR2 SYDVKM. The CDR3 spans 14 residues. V shed 7 bases and J shed 1 base, with 13 bases lying between them. In DNA, the CDR3 is TGTGCCAGCATTCCCCCGGCGGGTAACTATGGCTACACCTTC. Translated, it gives CASIPPAGNYGYTF.

The CDR3 sequence: CAGGLATETQYF. For the CDR3, the DNA is TGTGCCGGTGGACTAGCGACTGAGACCCAGTACTTC. J is TRBJ2-5 and V is TRBV2, with 9 bases fitting TRBD2. This CDR3 is built from 12 residues. Germline V lookup: CDR1 SNHLY, CDR2 FYNNEI. The trim removed 11 bases at V and 5 bases at J, leaving 6 bases unmatched. Complete variable domain (other parts from reference TRBV2 and TRBJ2-5): EPEVTQTPSHQVTQMGQEVILRCVPISNHLYFYWYRQILGQKVEFLVSFYNNEISEKSEIFDDQFSVERPDGSNFTLKIRSTKLEDSAMYFCAGGLATETQYFGPGTRLLVL.

The chain carries TRBV19 and TRBJ1-6; 7 bases match TRBD1. This CDR3 has 15 residues. The trim removed 5 bases at V and 9 bases at J, leaving 10 bases unmatched. CDR1 and CDR2 (germline): LNHDA, SQIVND (reference sequence). The CDR3 DNA reads as TGTGCCAGTAGTCCCCGACAGGGAGAAAGTTCACCCCTCCACTTT. Amino acid sequence: CASSPRQGESSPLHF.

This sequence joins TRBV7-6 and TRBJ2-1, with TRBD1 matching 7 bases. This CDR3 region has 16 residues. Germline lookup yields CDR1 SGHVS and CDR2 FNYEAQ. Trimming removed 5 bases from V and 8 bases from J; junction bases left unmatched: 15. The DNA of the CDR3 is TGTGCCAGCAGCGCGCAGACAGGGACAGTGGTGGATGAGCAGTTCTTC. It specifies CASSAQTGTVVDEQFF. Supplemented by reference TRBV7-6 and TRBJ2-1, the full variable domain reads GAGVSQSPRYKVTKRGQDVALRCDPISGHVSLYWYRQALGQGPEFLTYFNYEAQQDKSGLPNDRFSAERPEGSISTLTIQRTEQRDSAMYRCASSAQTGTVVDEQFFGPGTRLTVL.

The CDR3 here is CASKTGAHTQYF. The DNA of the CDR3 is TGTGCCAGCAAGACAGGCGCCCATACGCAGTATTTT. V gene TRBV12-3 or TRBV12-4 combines with J gene TRBJ2-3; D is perhaps TRBD1 (6 bases). The V and J ends lost 7 bases and 7 bases respectively, with 12 bases between them. The CDR3 length is 12 residues.

Regarding this clone: At one boundary the junction diverges from the germline segment, which might be a read error. The chain joins TRBV5-1 to TRBJ1-1; D may be TRBD1 (5 bases). This CDR3 is built from 15 residues. Germline V CDR1 and CDR2: SGHRS, YFSETQ. For the CDR3, the DNA is TGTGCCAGCAGCTCACAGACAGTTATGAACACTGAAGCTTTCTTT. It yields the protein CASSSQTVMNTEAFF.